This TCR beta chain was identified during a study of T cells in localized non-small cell lung cancer (dated by TCRdb to 2020 to 2022). With regard to the full study: T cell repertoires of some 240 early-stage NSCLC patients were analyzed, with tumors being compared against uninvolved tumor-adjacent lungs. The cohort was made up of roughly 250 treatment-naive NSCLC patients whose localized lung tumors had been resected. The mean age of the NSCLC patients was under 70 years, with 130 or so men and about a hundred women.

To note about this clone: No antigen is known for it. No much larger clone exists at a distance of one base, and base qualities are not known.

The immunoSEQ Assay was used to sequence TCR beta CDR3 regions from DNA. Per the source publication's procedure: T cell density was computed as TCR beta template counts normalized to usable DNA estimated by amplifying housekeeping genes. Richness was estimated using the preseqR package, with extrapolation to 400,000 templates for PBMC samples and to 120,000 templates for tissue samples. Clonality was defined as one minus Pielou's evenness. Tissue-enriched TCRs were identified by differential abundance testing using productive amino-acid clonotypes, minimum total count 5 and alpha 0.1. The Jaccard Index and the Morisita Overlap Index were used to measure repertoire overlap between compartments. GLIPH grouped TCR beta CDR3s together with public tetramer-defined viral CDR3s, and a viral motif had to include at least three viral sequences and also show V-gene enrichment. This is the immuneACCESS table as TCRdb keeps it, with only in-frame sequences that have V and J called. A part of the clones is gone; compared with another copy, unresolved V genes explain less than half, and the rest is unexplained. V and J calls and clone size follow that table, whereas D and trimming were derived from the DNA. Within this sample are 7,000 to 7,500 clones, with 50% of them counted one time only. The top ten clones comprise more than 2.5% of the sample.

Beyond this particular receptor, the publication reports: Of the top 100 tumor clones, a median of approximately 60 were detected in paired uninvolved adjacent lung; about 26 were also among that lung's top 100. Longer overall survival was associated with higher blood T cell density, whereas shorter survival was associated with higher adjacent-lung clonality. Because the study design was exploratory, TCR variables were selected using unadjusted p-values without false-discovery rate correction. Because multi-region tumor sequencing was not performed, intratumor heterogeneity could not be ruled out. Uninvolved tumor-adjacent lung showed the highest T cell clonality, higher than tumor, which suggests more focused antigenic responses in the adjacent lung.

The germline V gene (reference sequence) provides CDR1 LNHDA and CDR2 SQIVND. The CDR3, from cysteine to phenylalanine, totals 14 residues. Only the CDR3 region is kept as DNA, spanning 42 bases read in frame from base 1. Between the V and J ends, shortened by 2 bases and 0 bases respectively, the junction contains 7 bases. The rearranged segments are TRBV19 and TRBJ1-1, with the D gene not confidently named. The receptor's source is a female donor older than 55 with stage I lung adenocarcinoma. The sequences come from lymph node tissue, collected before any cancer treatment. The CDR3 reads CASSINSLNTEAFF. The DNA sequence follows: TGTGCCAGTAGTATAAACAGTTTGAACACTGAAGCTTTCTTT.